The clone carrying this T cell receptor beta chain was picked up one time. The entry originates in a study of CD8 T cells in Susac syndrome. An amount of RNA that ranged from roughly 0.5 to 1 ug was reverse transcribed with random hexamers. Via MiXCR, TCRdb re-called the immunoSEQ multiplex PCR reads, giving one row per CDR3 protein. The repertoire holds about 440,000 distinct CDR3 sequences, with 85% to 90% as singletons. Input material: CD8+ T cells from PBMCs. This receptor was obtained from a human donor with multiple sclerosis.

The CDR3 loop is CAWSTGLPDEQYF. The CDR3 DNA follows: TGTGCCTGGAGTACAGGACTTCCGGACGAGCAGTACTTC. The chain couples TRBV30 to TRBJ2-7, with D tentatively TRBD1 or TRBD2 (5 bases each). The V end was cut by 2 bases, the J end by 5 bases, with 13 bases between. CDR1 is GTSNPN, CDR2 SVGIG, per germline (reference sequence). The CDR3 loop spans 13 amino acids.